Below are 8 T cell receptor beta chains sequenced from a single sample in a study of beta chain features in type 1 diabetes. Of the isolated RNA, all was reverse transcribed, and so the sequenced material was expressed TCRB transcripts. TCRdb's table, derived via immunoSEQ multiplex PCR, lists solely in-frame clones and lacks some. The sample includes hundreds of thousands of clones, around 9.6% of them seen just once. The sequenced sample consisted of naive CD4+ T cells from blood. The receptors stem from a woman younger than 30 in good health.

The gene calls are TRBV30 and TRBJ2-7; 7 positions match TRBD1. The ends lost 0 bases at V and 2 bases at J; junction bases unmatched: 1. This CDR3 spans 13 amino acids. The germline V gene encodes CDR1 GTSNPN and CDR2 SVGIG (reference sequence). The CDR3 spells CAWSVGQAYEQYF. CDR3 nucleotides: TGTGCCTGGAGTGTCGGACAGGCCTACGAGCAGTACTTC.

The chain has TRBV29-1 and TRBJ1-1; 7 nucleotides match TRBD1. Germline CDR1 reads SQVTM; CDR2 reads ANQGSEA. The V and J ends lost 4 bases and 4 bases, in that order; junction bases with no gene match: 6. The CDR3 is made up of 13 amino acids. The DNA for the CDR3 is TGCAGCGTTGGATCGCGACAGGGCACTGAAGCTTTCTTT. It is translated as CSVGSRQGTEAFF.

This clone was seen once. The chain combines TRBV11-3 with TRBJ2-5; possible D gene TRBD1, 6 bases. The DNA end is more similar to TRBJ2-7, so the J call may be wrong. The CDR3 extends over 13 amino acids. The germline gives CDR1 SGHNT, CDR2 YENEEA. CDR3 sequence reads: CASSLDRGGEQYF. The CDR3 region has the DNA TGTGCCAGCAGCTTAGACAGGGGTGGCGAGCAGTACTTC.

The rearrangement uses TRBV11-2 and TRBJ1-2; no reliable D call. The CDR3 loop spans 17 amino acids. The germline gives CDR1 SGHAT, CDR2 FQNNGV. V lost 2 bases and J 4 bases, leaving 20 bases between the germline ends. CDR3 sequence (DNA): TGTGCCAGCAGCTTATCCTCCCTCAGATCCGGCGGCTATGGCTACACCTTC. Its protein is CASSLSSLRSGGYGYTF.

The V and J genes are TRBV30 and TRBJ1-4; perhaps TRBD1 as D (6 bases). CDR1 and CDR2 from the germline V gene are GTSNPN and SVGIG (reference sequence). The CDR3 extends over 15 amino acids. V lost 1 base and J lost 8, with 17 bases in between. The CDR3 DNA follows: TGTGCCTGGAGTGCTTCGACAGGCAAGATGGAAAAACTGTTTTTT. Amino acid sequence: CAWSASTGKMEKLFF.

The J gene is TRBJ2-1, the V gene TRBV28, with 13 bases identical to TRBD2. V dropped 4 bases and J dropped 4; count of bases not matched to a gene: 7. This CDR3 spans 17 amino acids. CDR1 and CDR2 from the germline V gene are MDHEN and SYDVKM. The CDR3 sequence: CASSSATGLAGYNEQFF. The DNA of the CDR3 is TGTGCCAGCAGTTCCGCGACGGGACTAGCGGGATACAATGAGCAGTTCTTC.

This clone appeared a few times. The chain joins TRBV5-4 to TRBJ1-6; the match to TRBD1 covers 8 bases. Trimming removed 2 bases from V and 2 bases from J; junction bases left unmatched: 3. The germline V gene has CDR1 SGHNT and CDR2 YYREEE (reference sequence). This CDR3 is 16 amino acids long. The CDR3 reads CASSFTGGTYNSPLHF. The CDR3 coding sequence is TGTGCCAGCAGCTTTACAGGGGGGACCTATAATTCACCCCTCCACTTT.

In its sample, this clone was seen a few times. The chain carries TRBV30 and TRBJ2-5; D might be TRBD1 (6 bases). Per the germline V gene, CDR1 is GTSNPN and CDR2 is SVGIG (reference sequence). The CDR3 has 10 residues. V was shortened by 5 bases and J by 11 bases, with 12 bases between the two germline ends. Here the CDR3 DNA reads TGTGCCTGGGGCGGACAGTGGCAGTACTTC. This translates into CAWGGQWQYF.